These T cell receptor beta chains were read from a single sample in a study of blood T cells in healthy people across ages. TCRdb passed the 5' RACE reads through MiXCR, listing each CDR3 protein once. The repertoire includes about 780,000 distinct CDR3 sequences, about 46% of them detected once, and 15% to 20% sits in the top ten. The specimen sequenced was blood. The receptors were gathered from a man of 80 years or more in good health. The CDR3 runs from the conserved cysteine through the conserved F or W. Each record gives: J gene, V gene, D gene, clone size, CDR3 protein, CDR3 DNA. A D gene is named only where the DNA matches it firmly. A row's size may be missing; if present it is once, few, many or a size class.

TRBJ2-3,TRBV12-3/TRBV12-4,TRBD2,NA,CASSATGLAGGASTGAQYF,TGTGCCAGCAGCGCGACAGGACTAGCGGGAGGGGCGAGCACAGGTGCGCAGTATTTT
TRBJ2-1,TRBV10-3,NA,NA,CAISGGTDNEQFF,TGTGCCATCAGTGGAGGGACGGACAATGAGCAGTTCTTC
TRBJ2-1,TRBV5-5,NA,NA,CASSLVGAETQFF,TGTGCCAGCAGCTTGGTAGGGGCAGAGACCCAGTTCTTC
TRBJ2-1,TRBV5-1,TRBD2,NA,CASSLDGTTLSEQFF,TGCGCCAGCAGCTTGGATGGGACTACTTTATCTGAGCAGTTCTTC
TRBJ2-7,TRBV28,TRBD1,NA,CASRVRQGPYEQYF,TGTGCCAGCAGGGTCCGACAGGGGCCCTACGAGCAGTACTTC
TRBJ2-2,TRBV7-7,NA,few,CASSLGDPNGGELFF,TGTGCCAGCAGCTTAGGAGACCCTAACGGCGGGGAGCTGTTTTTT
TRBJ2-3,TRBV7-2,TRBD2,few,CASGLAGVGGPDTQYF,TGTGCCAGCGGACTAGCGGGAGTAGGGGGCCCAGATACGCAGTATTTT
TRBJ1-2,TRBV5-1,TRBD1,NA,CASSSGQGAWGCTF,TGCGCCAGCAGCTCGGGACAGGGGGCTTGGGGCTGCACCTTC
TRBJ2-7,TRBV4-2,TRBD2,NA,CASSQDGTSGGVYEQYF,TGTGCCAGCAGCCAAGACGGGACTAGCGGGGGGGTCTACGAGCAGTACTTC
TRBJ2-3,TRBV4-2,TRBD2,NA,CASSQDRRPSGSPSHTDTQYF,TGTGCCAGCAGCCAAGATCGGAGGCCTAGCGGGAGTCCCTCTCACACAGATACGCAGTATTTT
TRBJ2-5,TRBV21-1,NA,NA,CASSSSKGSEQETQYF,TGTGCCAGCAGCTCGAGCAAGGGGTCGGAGCAAGAGACCCAGTACTTC
TRBJ2-2,TRBV14,NA,NA,CASSQVQGNTGELFF,TGTGCCAGCAGCCAAGTTCAGGGGAACACCGGGGAGCTGTTTTTT
TRBJ2-7,TRBV7-2,NA,NA,CASRSTAGIPGEQYF,TGTGCCAGCAGATCAACCGCCGGGATTCCAGGGGAGCAGTACTTC
TRBJ2-2,TRBV11-2,NA,NA,CASMKRSGDLTGEQFF,TGTGCCAGCATGAAACGATCGGGGGACCTCACCGGGGAGCAGTTTTTT
TRBJ1-6,TRBV5-1,NA,few,CASSEGLINSPLHF,TGCGCCAGCAGCGAGGGACTCATTAATTCACCCCTCCACTTT
TRBJ1-5,TRBV27,TRBD1,NA,CASSPSLDRGQPQHF,TGTGCCAGCAGTCCTTCTCTTGACAGGGGGCAGCCCCAGCATTTT
TRBJ2-7,TRBV12-3/TRBV12-4,NA,few,CASSFSGTRYEQYF,TGTGCCAGCAGTTTCTCAGGTACCCGCTACGAGCAGTACTTC
TRBJ2-1,TRBV6-2/TRBV6-3,TRBD2,NA,CASSYSSGSNYNEQFF,TGTGCCAGCAGTTACTCTAGCGGGAGTAACTACAATGAGCAGTTCTTC
TRBJ1-2,TRBV29-1,TRBD1,NA,CSVKGQGNYGYTF,TGCAGCGTAAAGGGACAGGGTAACTATGGCTACACCTTC
TRBJ2-1,TRBV2,TRBD2,NA,CASSDREGRSNNEQFF,TGTGCCAGCAGTGACCGGGAGGGCCGATCAAACAATGAGCAGTTCTTC
TRBJ2-3,TRBV10-3,NA,few,CAARVGSGADTQYF,TGTGCCGCCAGGGTCGGGAGTGGCGCAGATACGCAGTATTTT
TRBJ2-1,TRBV9,TRBD2,NA,CASSLRGLAGVGVYNVQFF,TGTGCCAGCAGCCTCAGGGGACTAGCGGGAGTAGGGGTCTACAATGTGCAGTTCTTC
TRBJ2-7,TRBV29-1,NA,NA,CSVERGKGYEQYF,TGCAGCGTTGAAAGGGGAAAGGGCTACGAGCAGTACTTC
TRBJ2-1,TRBV9,TRBD2,many,CASSVTSGSYNEQFF,TGTGCCAGCAGCGTGACTAGCGGATCCTACAATGAGCAGTTCTTC
TRBJ1-3,TRBV25-1,NA,NA,CASRASVTGNTIYF,TGTGCCAGCAGGGCGTCCGTAACAGGAAACACCATATATTTT
TRBJ2-7,TRBV28,TRBD1,many,CASSVTGTAAYEQYF,TGTGCCAGCAGTGTAACCGGGACAGCTGCCTACGAGCAGTACTTC
TRBJ2-7,TRBV7-9,TRBD2,many,CASSLPQRGTYEQYF,TGTGCCAGCAGCTTACCCCAGCGGGGGACCTACGAGCAGTACTTC
TRBJ1-2,TRBV25-1,NA,NA,CASRGYDVREYGYTF,TGTGCCAGCAGAGGGTACGACGTTAGGGAATATGGCTACACCTTC
TRBJ2-3,TRBV7-9,TRBD1,few,CASSLNRGITDTQYF,TGTGCCAGCAGCTTAAACAGGGGTATCACAGATACGCAGTATTTT
TRBJ1-1,TRBV3-1,NA,NA,CASSHYSGMNTEAFF,TGTGCCAGCAGCCATTATTCAGGGATGAACACTGAAGCTTTCTTT
TRBJ2-7,TRBV3-1,NA,few,CASSQVNRGGYEQYF,TGTGCCAGCAGCCAAGTCAACAGGGGAGGGTACGAGCAGTACTTC
TRBJ2-3,TRBV6-2/TRBV6-3,NA,once,CASKSGDTQYF,TGTGCCAGCAAAAGTGGTGATACGCAGTATTTT
TRBJ2-7,TRBV2,TRBD2,NA,CASSSTSGTYLAYF,TGTGCCAGCAGCTCGACTAGCGGGACCTACTTAGCGTACTTC
TRBJ2-1,TRBV7-9,NA,NA,CASSLPPAAGSYNEQFF,TGTGCCAGCAGCTTGCCCCCGGCAGCCGGCTCCTACAATGAGCAGTTCTTC
TRBJ1-2,TRBV28,NA,few,CASSEQGLVYGYTF,TGTGCCAGCAGCGAACAGGGACTGGTATATGGCTACACCTTC
TRBJ1-2,TRBV6-2/TRBV6-3,TRBD1,NA,CASSTTGQLDYGYTF,TGTGCCAGCAGTACTACGGGACAGCTCGATTACGGCTACACCTTC
TRBJ2-7,TRBV6-2/TRBV6-3,NA,many,CASSYSPTGSYEQYF,TGTGCCAGCAGTTACTCGCCCACAGGGAGCTACGAGCAGTACTTC
TRBJ2-5,TRBV7-2,TRBD1,few,CASSLGTGAMQETQYF,TGTGCCAGCAGCTTAGGGACAGGGGCTATGCAAGAGACCCAGTACTTC
TRBJ2-3,TRBV20-1,TRBD2,NA,CSARAVPGGSTDTQYF,TGCAGTGCTAGAGCAGTCCCGGGGGGTAGCACAGATACGCAGTATTTT
TRBJ2-1,TRBV29-1,NA,few,CSVGDAGNNEQFF,TGCAGCGTGGGGGACGCCGGAAACAATGAGCAGTTCTTC
TRBJ2-1,TRBV20-1,TRBD1,many,CSARNEETGYNEQFF,TGCAGTGCTAGAAATGAGGAGACAGGGTACAATGAGCAGTTCTTC
TRBJ2-1,TRBV29-1,NA,NA,CSVAIVDEQFF,TGCAGCGTTGCGATTGTAGATGAGCAGTTCTTC
TRBJ2-4,TRBV20-1,NA,NA,CSARSPIQGSSVQYF,TGCAGTGCTAGGTCCCCAATACAGGGAAGTTCAGTGCAGTACTTC
TRBJ1-1,TRBV20-1,NA,NA,CSVTRFHEAFF,TGCAGTGTTACGCGCTTTCATGAAGCTTTCTTT
TRBJ1-6,TRBV12-3/TRBV12-4,NA,NA,CASRPPDRRNSPLHF,TGTGCCAGCAGACCACCAGACAGGCGGAATTCACCCCTCCACTTT
TRBJ2-1,TRBV2,NA,many,CASSEETLRGGNEQFF,TGTGCCAGCAGCGAGGAAACACTCAGGGGAGGTAATGAGCAGTTCTTC
TRBJ1-2,TRBV4-1,NA,NA,CASSLRDGIGHGYTF,TGCGCCAGCAGCTTACGGGACGGGATAGGCCATGGCTACACCTTC
TRBJ1-6,TRBV7-2,TRBD1,NA,CASSLRQGSGSPLHF,TGTGCCAGCAGCCTTCGACAGGGTAGTGGCTCACCCCTCCACTTT
TRBJ2-7,TRBV21-1,NA,NA,CASSKRGQGGKSSYEQYF,TGTGCCAGCAGCAAAAGAGGACAGGGGGGAAAAAGCTCCTACGAGCAGTACTTC
TRBJ2-7,TRBV12-3/TRBV12-4,TRBD1,NA,CASSRGTGSSEQYF,TGTGCCAGCAGCCGAGGGACAGGGTCGAGCGAGCAGTACTTC
TRBJ2-1,TRBV20-1,TRBD2,few,CSSRWGAGAYNEQFF,TGCAGTAGCCGCTGGGGAGCGGGAGCCTACAATGAGCAGTTCTTC
TRBJ1-5,TRBV12-3/TRBV12-4,NA,few,CASSSVRVGQPQHF,TGTGCCAGCAGTTCGGTCAGGGTCGGTCAGCCCCAGCATTTT
TRBJ1-4,TRBV12-3/TRBV12-4,NA,many,CASSRGTPPELFF,TGTGCCAGCAGTCGAGGGACCCCCCCGGAACTGTTTTTT
TRBJ2-1,TRBV7-2,TRBD2,NA,CASSLASLAGVGEQFF,TGTGCCAGCAGCTTAGCCTCTTTAGCGGGAGTTGGTGAGCAGTTCTTC
TRBJ2-3,TRBV2,NA,NA,CASNWGDSTDTQYF,TGTGCCAGCAATTGGGGGGATAGCACAGATACGCAGTATTTT
TRBJ1-1,TRBV28,NA,NA,CASKLVTARSDAFF,TGTGCCAGCAAGTTGGTGACCGCCCGGTCGGATGCTTTCTTT
TRBJ2-1,TRBV5-4,TRBD2,NA,CASSNGGSGLVYNEQFF,TGTGCCAGCAGTAACGGCGGTTCCGGACTAGTGTACAATGAGCAGTTCTTC
TRBJ2-3,TRBV7-2,TRBD2,NA,CASSLYMAGGGITDTQYF,TGTGCCAGCAGCTTATATATGGCGGGAGGAGGAATCACAGATACGCAGTATTTT